These 26 T cell receptor beta chains were all obtained from the same sample, sequenced in a study of cytomegalovirus exposure and HLA in healthy donors. 13 Jbeta primers and 60 Vbeta primers were used for the PCR. The data were produced by immunoSEQ multiplex PCR, yet TCRdb's version contains in-frame clones alone and is incomplete. The repertoire includes 200,000 to 250,000 clones, 79% of them detected once, and approximately 1.5% sits in the top ten. The sequencing input was PBMCs. The receptors were gathered from a middle-aged man in good health and CMV-seronegative.

The sample holds a few counts of this clone. The chain uses TRBV29-1 and TRBJ2-3, with 7 bases matching TRBD2. The CDR3 spans 14 residues. The V segment lost 6 bases and the J segment 4 bases; nucleotides outside the gene matches: 10. Germline CDR1 is SQVTM and CDR2 is ANQGSEA. CDR3 coding DNA: TGCAGCGTAAACCCCGGGACTATGCCAGATACGCAGTATTTT. Translated: CSVNPGTMPDTQYF.

For the CDR3, the DNA is TGTGCCAGCAGCTTAGCGAGCGGGGGGTGGGAGACCGGGGAGCTGTTTTTT. Protein product: CASSLASGGWETGELFF. The chain is built from TRBV7-8 and TRBJ2-2; the match to TRBD2 covers 9 bases. CDR1 and CDR2 (germline): SGHVS, FQNEAQ. V lost 0 bases and J lost 5; bases outside the gene matches: 7. The CDR3 spans 17 residues.

The chain joins TRBV5-6 to TRBJ2-2; a possible D gene is TRBD1 (6 bases). Trimming cost V 3 bases and J 2 bases, with 11 bases left between them. Germline CDR1 SGHDT, CDR2 YYEEEE. The CDR3 totals 15 residues. CDR3 in amino acids: CASSWDKENTGELFF. CDR3 nucleotide sequence: TGTGCCAGCAGCTGGGACAAGGAAAACACCGGGGAGCTGTTTTTT.

Of note for this clone: The junction does not match germline at one end; this may be a read error. The chain links TRBV28 to TRBJ1-2; unclear D gene. This CDR3 has 14 amino acids. Looked up from germline, CDR1 is MDHEN and CDR2 is SYDVKM. CDR3 amino acids: CAGSSGLLNYGYTF. DNA for the CDR3: TGTGCCGGCAGTTCTGGACTTCTTAACTATGGCTACACCTTC.

Regarding this clone: Additional DNA sequences in this sample encode the identical CDR3. The V gene is TRBV5-1, the J gene TRBJ1-1; D is perhaps TRBD1 (6 bases). Trimming removed 5 bases at V and 1 base at J, with 9 bases between. This CDR3 has 13 amino acids. From germline, CDR1 is SGHRS and CDR2 YFSETQ. Here the CDR3 reads CASSLTGNTEAFF. DNA of the CDR3: TGCGCCAGCAGTTTGACAGGGAACACTGAAGCTTTCTTT.

The chain carries TRBV5-1 and TRBJ2-5; TRBD1 is a possible D gene (6 bases). CDR1 and CDR2 (germline): SGHRS, YFSETQ. The CDR3 is 14 amino acids. V was cut by 0 bases and J by 4 bases, with 10 bases left in between. The CDR3 coding sequence is TGCGCCAGCAGCTTGGGCAGGGGATCAGAGACCCAGTACTTC. Protein product: CASSLGRGSETQYF.

The CDR3 is CASSPSGHWNTEAFF. The CDR3 DNA follows: TGCGCCAGCAGCCCATCAGGACATTGGAACACTGAAGCTTTCTTT. This chain uses TRBV4-1 with TRBJ1-1, with D maybe TRBD1 (5 bases). The CDR3 has 15 residues. The ends were cut back, 4 bases at V and 1 base at J, with 13 bases in the middle. The germline gives CDR1 MGHRA, CDR2 YSYEKL.

The chain carries TRBV4-2 and TRBJ2-1, with TRBD1 as a possible D gene (5 bases). This CDR3 region has 12 residues. Looked up from germline, CDR1 is LGHNA and CDR2 is YNFKEQ. V lost 3 bases, J lost 6 bases, and 6 bases lay in between. The CDR3 DNA is TGTGCCAGCAGCCAGCAGGGCAATGAGCAGTTCTTC. Translating it yields CASSQQGNEQFF.

This clone showed up just once. The chain couples TRBV12-5 to TRBJ2-1; 7 bases match TRBD2. The CDR3 has 14 amino acids. Germline CDR1 is LGHNT and CDR2 is FRNRAP. Unmatched junction bases numbered 8, after V lost 5 bases and J lost 7 bases. This chain's CDR3 is CASGSGRATNEQFF. The DNA of the CDR3 is TGTGCTAGTGGTAGTGGGAGGGCCACTAATGAGCAGTTCTTC.

The rearrangement joins TRBV27 to TRBJ2-1; D possibly corresponds to TRBD2 (6 bases). Germline-derived CDR1 and CDR2 are MNHEY and SMNVEV (reference sequence). The CDR3 consists of 16 residues. V lost 0 bases and J 0 bases, leaving 9 bases between the germline ends. In DNA, the CDR3 is TGTGCCAGCAGTTTATCGGCGGGAAGCTCCTACAATGAGCAGTTCTTC. It is translated as CASSLSAGSSYNEQFF.

The genes are TRBV5-1 and TRBJ2-7; possible D gene TRBD1, 6 bases. Germline V gene sequence: CDR1 SGHRS, CDR2 YFSETQ. The CDR3 runs 13 residues. Between the trimmed V and J ends, which lost 5 bases and 0 bases, there was a span of 9 bases. The CDR3 reads CASSGDISYEQYF. The DNA for the CDR3 is TGCGCCAGCAGTGGGGACATCTCCTACGAGCAGTACTTC.

This clone was observed a few times. The chain employs TRBV11-2 and TRBJ2-7; the D gene is possibly TRBD1 (7 bases). Germline V gene data show CDR1 as SGHAT and CDR2 as FQNNGV. CDR3 length: 16 residues. Deletions cut 2 bases from V and 3 bases from J, with 17 bases between. The CDR3 loop is CASSLRGRDSFYEQYF. Written as DNA, the CDR3 is TGTGCCAGCAGCTTAAGGGGGCGGGACAGCTTCTACGAGCAGTACTTC.

The chain joins TRBV27 to TRBJ2-3; TRBD1 agrees at 7 bases. V was clipped by 1 base and J by 2 bases; unmatched bases: 6. The CDR3 runs to 16 residues. From germline, CDR1 is MNHEY and CDR2 SMNVEV (reference sequence). CDR3 protein: CASSLYTGAPTDTQYF. The DNA for the CDR3 is TGTGCCAGCAGTTTATATACAGGGGCGCCCACAGATACGCAGTATTTT.

Here the CDR3 DNA reads TGTGCCAGCAAAAGCCCGGGACAGGCCAACACTGAAGCTTTCTTT. Amino acids: CASKSPGQANTEAFF. The chain recombines TRBV27 with TRBJ1-1, with 8 bases aligning to TRBD1. The junction had 9 bases not matched to a gene; V was cut back by 7 bases and J by 2 bases. Germline-derived CDR1 and CDR2 are MNHEY and SMNVEV (reference sequence). The CDR3 spans 15 residues.

The chain joins TRBV28 to TRBJ1-1; possibly TRBD1 for D (6 bases). The CDR3 covers 14 residues. Germline assignment: CDR1 MDHEN and CDR2 SYDVKM. The V gene lost 2 bases and the J gene lost 9 bases, with 16 bases spanning the gap. DNA for the CDR3: TGTGCCAGCAGTTTACCAGGGGTTGAGGCCCAAGCTTTCTTT. As protein: CASSLPGVEAQAFF.

This clone was observed a single time. J is TRBJ1-5 and V is TRBV18; D is ambiguous. Germline lookup yields CDR1 KGHSH and CDR2 LQKENI. The CDR3 is 17 residues long. Trimming took 0 bases from V and 0 from J, leaving 12 bases between them. CDR3 loop: CASSPPFVEYSNQPQHF. In DNA form, the CDR3 reads TGTGCCAGCTCACCACCGTTTGTAGAGTATAGCAATCAGCCCCAGCATTTT.

CDR3 DNA sequence: TGTGCCAGCAGCCCGAGGGGGACTAGCAGAATGAACACTGAAGCTTTCTTT. Amino acids: CASSPRGTSRMNTEAFF. The chain combines TRBV7-2 with TRBJ1-1; a possible D gene is TRBD1 (6 bases). The V and J ends lost 5 bases and 0 bases respectively, with 19 bases between them. There are 17 residues in the CDR3. Germline V gene sequence: CDR1 SGHTA, CDR2 FQGNSA. The variable domain in full, with the rest retrieved from reference TRBV7-2 and TRBJ1-1, is GAGVSQSPSNKVTEKGKDVELRCDPISGHTALYWYRQSLGQGLEFLIYFQGNSAPDKSGLPSDRFSAERTGGSVSTLTIQRTQQEDSAVYLCASSPRGTSRMNTEAFFGQGTRLTVV.

The chain recombines TRBV7-6 with TRBJ1-2, with 8 bases that match TRBD1. The length of the CDR3 is 15 residues. V shed 2 bases and J 3 bases; nucleotides not matched to a gene: 5. Germline V gene lookup returns CDR1 SGHVS and CDR2 FNYEAQ. The CDR3 protein is CASSLQDRDYYGYTF. In DNA, the CDR3 is TGTGCCAGCAGCTTACAGGACAGGGATTACTATGGCTACACCTTC.

This clone has just a few counts. V is TRBV30 and J is TRBJ2-6; D uncertain. This CDR3 is built from 13 residues. Between the trimmed V and J ends, which lost 8 bases and 4 bases, there was a span of 12 bases. CDR1 and CDR2 (germline): GTSNPN, SVGIG (reference sequence). CDR3 sequence reads: CAGNTAGANVLTF. The CDR3 nucleotides read TGTGCCGGGAACACCGCCGGGGCCAACGTCCTGACTTTC.

This chain links TRBV11-2 with TRBJ2-5; 12 nucleotides match TRBD2. The germline gives CDR1 SGHAT, CDR2 FQNNGV. The CDR3 is 17 amino acids. Trimming at V came to 5 bases and at J to 5 bases, leaving 12 bases not matched to a gene. CDR3 sequence reads: CASSLGRTSGKGETQYF. As DNA, the CDR3 is TGTGCCAGCAGCCTGGGGAGGACTAGCGGGAAAGGGGAGACCCAGTACTTC.

The rearrangement uses TRBV9 and TRBJ2-7; perhaps TRBD1 as D (6 bases). Per germline, CDR1 SGDLS and CDR2 YYNGEE. The CDR3 is 14 residues long. Between the trimmed V and J ends, which lost 3 bases and 2 bases, there was a span of 12 bases. The CDR3, as DNA: TGTGCCAGCAGCGGCAGGGACAATGCCTACGAGCAGTACTTC. The encoded protein is CASSGRDNAYEQYF.

The chain employs TRBV10-3 and TRBJ2-7; 11 bases match TRBD2. The CDR3 spans 15 residues. V lost 8 bases to trimming and J lost 4 bases; unmatched junction nucleotides: 10. Germline loops: CDR1 ENHRY, CDR2 SYGVKD. CDR3 nucleotide sequence: TGTGCCATCTCGGGCGGGACTAGCGGCTCATACGAGCAGTACTTC. Translated, it gives CAISGGTSGSYEQYF.

Only one count was recorded for this clone. The chain carries TRBV28 and TRBJ2-7, with 10 nucleotides matching TRBD2. The CDR3 totals 15 residues. Germline CDR1 reads MDHEN; CDR2 reads SYDVKM. V gave up 7 bases and J gave up 6 bases; unmatched junction bases: 12. The chain's CDR3 is CASTASASGSREQYF. DNA of the CDR3: TGTGCCAGCACCGCATCCGCTAGCGGGAGTCGCGAGCAGTACTTC.

The chain combines TRBV29-1 with TRBJ1-1; D not certain. Germline CDR1 and CDR2: SQVTM and ANQGSEA. V lost 4 bases to trimming and J lost 8 bases, with 8 bases between them. There are 10 residues in the CDR3. The CDR3 DNA is TGCAGCGTTGTGGAGCTGGAAGCTTTCTTT. This translates into CSVVELEAFF.

This CDR3 is CASSELAGGITDTQYF. As DNA, the CDR3 is TGTGCCAGCAGCGAGTTGGCGGGAGGGATCACAGATACGCAGTATTTT. V is TRBV7-6 and J is TRBJ2-3; 9 bases map to TRBD2. V was clipped by 5 bases and J by 2 bases; unmatched bases: 8. The CDR3 contains 16 residues. CDR1 is SGHVS and CDR2 is FNYEAQ in the germline V gene.

This sequence joins TRBV4-2 and TRBJ2-1; D unresolved. The V end was cut by 0 bases, the J end by 10 bases, with 16 bases between. CDR3 size: 15 residues. Germline V gene lookup returns CDR1 LGHNA and CDR2 YNFKEQ. CDR3 residues: CASSQDLLPSKEQFF. In nucleotides, the CDR3 is TGTGCCAGCAGCCAAGATCTGCTCCCAAGCAAGGAGCAGTTCTTC.